The next 22 T cell receptor beta chains were all read from a single sample in a study of T cell responses to AZD1222 COVID-19 vaccine. Sequencing used immunoSEQ multiplex PCR; TCRdb keeps in-frame clones, though not all of them. The sample contains some 130,000 clones, 80% to 90% of which appear only once. The sample here was peripheral blood, taken on day 0 of AZD1222 vaccination. These receptors were obtained from an adult in good health.

V and J are TRBV6-5 and TRBJ1-5; the D gene is possibly TRBD1 (5 bases). Looked up from germline, CDR1 is MNHEY and CDR2 is SVGAGI. The CDR3 spans 13 residues. Trimming took 0 bases from V and 10 from J, leaving 10 bases between them. In DNA, the CDR3 is TGTGCCAGCAGTTACTCGACAGCTCCCCCCCAGCATTTT. It is translated as CASSYSTAPPQHF.

This clone was observed a single time. The rearrangement links TRBV18 to TRBJ1-1, with D possibly TRBD1 on 6 matching bases. V lost 6 bases and J lost 1, with 21 bases in between. The V gene's germline CDR1 is KGHSH and CDR2 LQKENI. The CDR3 is 17 residues long. This chain's CDR3 is CASSLVRGAWENTEAFF. CDR3 bases: TGTGCCAGCTCCCTTGTGCGGGGGGCTTGGGAGAACACTGAAGCTTTCTTT.

The chain couples TRBV7-2 to TRBJ2-3; D is tentatively TRBD1 or TRBD2 (6 bases each). There are 16 residues in the CDR3. V lost 7 bases, J lost 7 bases, and 24 bases lay in between. Germline-derived CDR1 and CDR2 are SGHTA and FQGNSA. The CDR3 loop is CASTERSGGLVYTQYF. The CDR3 DNA reads TGTGCCAGCACCGAGAGGTCCGGGGGCCTGGTATATACGCAGTATTTT.

V is TRBV19 and J is TRBJ2-1; no clear D. This CDR3 contains 14 residues. V lost 4 bases, J lost 4 bases, and 11 bases lay in between. Per germline, CDR1 LNHDA and CDR2 SQIVND (reference sequence). The CDR3 DNA is TGTGCCAGTAGTAGAGGTAGTATATACAATGAGCAGTTCTTC. Protein sequence: CASSRGSIYNEQFF.

The chain carries TRBV10-1 and TRBJ1-1, with D possibly matching TRBD1 (5 bases). The V gene lost 3 bases and the J gene lost 0 bases, with 8 bases spanning the gap. The germline V gene has CDR1 WNHNN and CDR2 SYGVQD (reference sequence). This CDR3 spans 14 amino acids. The CDR3 region has the DNA TGCGCCAGCAGTGACGGGGCCCTGAACACTGAAGCTTTCTTT. It yields the protein CASSDGALNTEAFF.

This chain joins TRBV28 and TRBJ2-5, with a weak D call TRBD2 (5 bases). This CDR3 has 16 residues. Germline V gives CDR1 MDHEN, CDR2 SYDVKM. Trimming stripped 2 bases from V and 3 bases from J, with 16 bases between. The CDR3 sequence: CASSLAGGATEETQYF. The DNA for the CDR3 is TGTGCCAGCAGTTTAGCGGGCGGAGCCACTGAAGAGACCCAGTACTTC.

The chain employs TRBV19 and TRBJ1-5; 8 bases match TRBD1. This CDR3 spans 17 amino acids. V gave up 4 bases and J gave up 0 bases; unmatched junction bases: 8. Germline CDR1 LNHDA, CDR2 SQIVND (reference sequence). CDR3: CASSTRGQVNSNQPQHF. CDR3 DNA: TGTGCCAGTAGTACCCGGGGACAGGTGAATAGCAATCAGCCCCAGCATTTT. Full variable domain (remainder filled in from reference TRBV19 and TRBJ1-5): DGGITQSPKYLFRKEGQNVTLSCEQNLNHDAMYWYRQDPGQGLRLIYYSQIVNDFQKGDIAEGYSVSREKKESFPLTVTSAQKNPTAFYLCASSTRGQVNSNQPQHFGDGTRLSIL.

The chain has TRBV10-1 and TRBJ2-1, with 13 bases lining up with TRBD2. Germline assignment: CDR1 WNHNN and CDR2 SYGVQD (reference sequence). The CDR3 loop spans 16 amino acids. The J segment lost 8 bases and the V segment lost 2 bases, leaving 6 bases of the junction unmatched. In DNA, the CDR3 is TGCGCCAGCAGTGAGGGGGGACTAGCGGGACGGGATGAGCAGTTCTTC. Its protein is CASSEGGLAGRDEQFF.

The chain joins TRBV2 to TRBJ1-1; tentative D call: TRBD1 (5 bases). The germline gives CDR1 SNHLY, CDR2 FYNNEI. The length of the CDR3 is 12 residues. Trimming cost V 6 bases and J 5 bases, with 10 bases left between them. In DNA, the CDR3 is TGTGCCAGCAGGGCGTACAGGACTGAAGCTTTCTTT. This translates into CASRAYRTEAFF.

CDR3 region: CASSITGGLDTEAFF. In nucleotides, the CDR3 is TGTGCCAGCAGCATTACAGGGGGCCTTGACACTGAAGCTTTCTTT. The genes are TRBV7-9 and TRBJ1-1, with 9 bases fitting TRBD1. CDR3 size: 15 residues. Unmatched junction bases numbered 7, after V lost 5 bases and J lost 3 bases. CDR1 is SEHNR and CDR2 is FQNEAQ in the germline V gene (reference sequence).

As DNA, the CDR3 is TGTGCCAGCAGCGATGGGCCGCATAGCAATCAGCCCCAGCATTTT. It codes for CASSDGPHSNQPQHF. The gene calls are TRBV11-2 and TRBJ1-5; D call uncertain. The CDR3 runs 15 residues. Germline-derived CDR1 and CDR2 are SGHAT and FQNNGV. V lost 5 bases, J lost 0 bases, and 11 bases lay in between. Supplemented by reference TRBV11-2 and TRBJ1-5, the full variable domain reads EAGVAQSPRYKIIEKRQSVAFWCNPISGHATLYWYQQILGQGPKLLIQFQNNGVVDDSQLPKDRFSAERLKGVDSTLKIQPAKLEDSAVYLCASSDGPHSNQPQHFGDGTRLSIL.

This chain links TRBV19 with TRBJ2-3, with D maybe TRBD2 (5 bases). This CDR3 comprises 15 residues. Germline CDR1 is LNHDA and CDR2 is SQIVND (reference sequence). Trimming took off 3 bases at V and 4 bases at J, with 14 bases between the two ends. CDR3: CASSMGRFGADTQYF. DNA of the CDR3: TGTGCCAGTAGTATGGGCAGGTTCGGGGCAGATACGCAGTATTTT. Full variable domain (remainder filled in from reference TRBV19 and TRBJ2-3): DGGITQSPKYLFRKEGQNVTLSCEQNLNHDAMYWYRQDPGQGLRLIYYSQIVNDFQKGDIAEGYSVSREKKESFPLTVTSAQKNPTAFYLCASSMGRFGADTQYFGPGTRLTVL.

The J gene is TRBJ2-7, the V gene TRBV5-1; 8 bases fit TRBD2. The CDR3 has 15 residues. V gave up 4 bases and J gave up 7 bases; unmatched junction bases: 13. Germline assignment: CDR1 SGHRS and CDR2 YFSETQ. The chain's CDR3 is CASSPRGGNLWEQYF. CDR3 bases: TGCGCCAGCAGCCCCCGGGGGGGGAATCTATGGGAGCAGTACTTC.

The chain carries TRBV10-3 and TRBJ2-3, with D maybe TRBD1 (8 bases). The CDR3 has 17 amino acids. The germline V and J ends were trimmed by 6 bases and 6 bases, with 25 bases remaining between them. The V gene's germline CDR1 is ENHRY and CDR2 SYGVKD. DNA for the CDR3: TGTGCCATCAGATCTTCAATAGGACAGGGCGGGGGCGATACGCAGTATTTT. It encodes CAIRSSIGQGGGDTQYF.

The chain couples TRBV24-1 to TRBJ1-3; D is undetermined. CDR3 length equals 16 residues. From germline, CDR1 is KGHDR and CDR2 SFDVKD. With 2 bases removed from V and 0 bases from J, the gap between germline ends came to 10 bases. The CDR3 DNA follows: TGTGCCACCAGTGATTCTACGGAGGACTCTGGAAACACCATATATTTT. Translation gives CATSDSTEDSGNTIYF.

The genes are TRBV7-9 and TRBJ1-6; D is unresolved. CDR1 is SEHNR, CDR2 FQNEAQ, per germline (reference sequence). There are 14 residues in the CDR3. V was trimmed by 1 base and J by 7 bases, leaving 8 bases between them. CDR3 residues: CASSLEQRNSPLHF. DNA of the CDR3: TGTGCCAGCAGCTTAGAGCAGAGAAATTCACCCCTCCACTTT.

The CDR3 DNA reads as TGTGCCAGCAGTTTGCCAGGCATCGCTTTCTTT. Its protein is CASSLPGIAFF. This chain joins TRBV12-3 or TRBV12-4 and TRBJ1-1; no firm D call. This CDR3 is 11 amino acids long. V was shortened by 3 bases and J by 11 bases, with 10 bases between the two germline ends.

The chain recombines TRBV18 with TRBJ1-4, with no clear D. Trimming pared 4 bases from V and 0 bases from J, leaving 12 bases between. The CDR3 loop spans 16 amino acids. Per germline, CDR1 KGHSH and CDR2 LQKENI. CDR3 bases: TGTGCCAGCTCACTCACGCCACTTGCAACTAATGAAAAACTGTTTTTT. It translates to CASSLTPLATNEKLFF.

The chain links TRBV19 to TRBJ2-7, with D tentatively TRBD1 (6 bases). Germline CDR1 is LNHDA and CDR2 is SQIVND (reference sequence). V was trimmed by 10 bases and J by 3 bases, leaving 10 bases between them. The length of the CDR3 is 11 residues. The chain's CDR3 is CATTDSYEQYF. CDR3 DNA: TGTGCCACTACGGACAGCTACGAGCAGTACTTC.

The chain carries TRBV28 and TRBJ2-7; TRBD2 matches 7 bases. Per the germline V gene, CDR1 is MDHEN and CDR2 is SYDVKM. This CDR3 has 16 residues. The ends lost 4 bases at V and 6 bases at J; junction bases unmatched: 15. This chain's CDR3 is CASSWPLVGGRVEQYF. In nucleotides, the CDR3 is TGTGCCAGCAGTTGGCCCCTCGTGGGAGGGCGGGTCGAGCAGTACTTC.

This clone was seen only once. The genes are TRBV7-8 and TRBJ2-2; D gene unclear. The CDR3 consists of 16 residues. Trimming took off 1 base at V and 0 bases at J, with 9 bases between the two ends. Looked up from germline, CDR1 is SGHVS and CDR2 is FQNEAQ. The CDR3 sequence is CASSLVGDSNTGELFF. In DNA form, the CDR3 reads TGTGCCAGCAGCTTAGTCGGCGACTCGAACACCGGGGAGCTGTTTTTT.

The rearrangement joins TRBV9 to TRBJ1-6; 10 nucleotides match TRBD1. This CDR3 is built from 18 residues. Unmatched junction bases numbered 16, after V lost 4 bases and J lost 9 bases. The germline V gene has CDR1 SGDLS and CDR2 YYNGEE. The CDR3 loop reads CASSQSGGQGIWRSPLHF. The CDR3 region has the DNA TGTGCCAGCAGCCAGTCGGGGGGACAGGGGATATGGCGTTCACCCCTCCACTTT.